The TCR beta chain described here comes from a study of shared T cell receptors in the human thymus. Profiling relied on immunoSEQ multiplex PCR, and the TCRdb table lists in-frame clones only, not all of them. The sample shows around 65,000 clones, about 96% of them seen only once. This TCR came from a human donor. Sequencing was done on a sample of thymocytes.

CDR3: CASSGHIGTSGNTIYF. The DNA for the CDR3 is TGTGCCAGCAGCGGGCATATAGGGACATCGGGAAACACCATATATTTT. This chain uses TRBV2 with TRBJ1-3; maybe TRBD1 (6 bases). Germline V CDR1 and CDR2: SNHLY, FYNNEI. The CDR3 contains 16 residues. Trimming took 6 bases from V and 4 from J, leaving 19 bases between them. The entire variable domain, with the rest obtained from reference TRBV2 and TRBJ1-3, is as follows: EPEVTQTPSHQVTQMGQEVILRCVPISNHLYFYWYRQILGQKVEFLVSFYNNEISEKSEIFDDQFSVERPDGSNFTLKIRSTKLEDSAMYFCASSGHIGTSGNTIYFGEGSWLTVV.